This TCR beta chain came from a study of blood T cell repertoires in COVID-19. As for the study in general: Whether acute or convalescent, the COVID-19 samples came from the United States, Italy and Spain. PBMCs, B-cell-depleted T cells, or T cells were the source of the cDNA or gDNA that made up the material.

This clone was seen a few times. Authors' processing steps: Estimates of nucleated cell counts were drawn from the amplification of reference gene primers. Clones were read by immunoSEQ multiplex PCR, and TCRdb kept only the in-frame ones, dropping some. The V and J calls and the clone size are those of that table, but D and trimming were determined from the DNA. The sample shows under 150,000 clones, about 85% of them seen only once. The ends were cut back, 4 bases at V and 5 bases at J, with 22 bases in the middle. The CDR3 consists of 16 residues. Germline V CDR1 and CDR2: SGHRS, YFSETQ. The chain joins TRBV5-1 to TRBJ2-7; D may be TRBD2 (6 bases). The sequence was collected from a man aged 35 to 55 with active or convalescent COVID-19. The sample comprised peripheral blood. The CDR3 reads CASSPVDGNWGDEQYF. CDR3 nucleotides: TGCGCCAGCAGCCCCGTGGACGGGAACTGGGGGGACGAGCAGTACTTC.